Below, one T cell receptor beta chain is given with its context. This clone has only one observation. Its cognate antigen has yet to be identified. Base qualities are missing; no much larger clone stands one base away. TCR beta CDR3 regions were sequenced from DNA using the immunoSEQ Assay. Turning to the authors' computational methods: To compute T cell density, TCR beta template counts were normalized to usable DNA, which was estimated by amplifying housekeeping genes. Richness was estimated using the preseqR package, with extrapolation to 400,000 templates for PBMC samples and to 120,000 templates for tissue samples. Clonality was defined by subtracting Pielou's evenness from one. Tissue-enriched TCRs were identified by differential abundance testing using productive amino-acid clonotypes, minimum total count 5 and alpha 0.1. The Jaccard Index and the Morisita Overlap Index were used to measure repertoire overlap between compartments. GLIPH clustered TCR beta CDR3s with public tetramer-defined viral CDR3s; viral motifs required at least three viral sequences plus V-gene enrichment. TCRdb stores this immuneACCESS table with in-frame sequences only. Part of the clones is absent; in the studies checked, under half of the shortfall reflects unresolved V genes, and no reason is known for the rest. The D gene and trimming were derived from the DNA, and the V and J assignments and clone size from that table. The sample contains tens of thousands of clones, 86% of them found a single time. The ten largest clones capture roughly 2.5% of the sample.

This entry belongs to a study of T cells in localized non-small cell lung cancer (dated by TCRdb to the early 2020s). General notes on the study: T cell repertoires of about 230 early-stage NSCLC patients were analyzed, with tumors being compared against uninvolved tumor-adjacent lungs. The cohort was made up of around 240 treatment-naive NSCLC patients whose localized lung tumors had been resected. A mean age of roughly 66 years was recorded for the NSCLC patients, of whom more than 120 were male and 95 to 110 were female.

At diagnosis, peripheral blood, uninvolved tumor-adjacent lung and tumor were collected and were preserved as a mix of fresh-frozen and FFPE material. For TCR repertoire profiling, the blood samples were analyzed as peripheral blood mononuclear cells. Trimmed from V: 5 bases; trimmed from J: 5 bases; junction bases lacking a gene match: 8. The CDR3 spans 13 residues, from the cysteine through the phenylalanine. Only the CDR3 DNA stays, 39 bases, in frame from base 1. The germline V gene sets CDR1 to SQVTM and CDR2 to ANQGSEA. The full study reports these points: Because multi-region tumor sequencing was not done, intratumor heterogeneity could not be ruled out. Of the top 100 tumor clones, a median of about 53 were detected in paired uninvolved adjacent lung; under 35 were also among that lung's top 100. Higher T cell density in blood was associated with longer overall survival, whereas higher clonality in adjacent lung was associated with shorter survival. Because the study design was exploratory, TCR variables were selected using unadjusted p-values without false-discovery rate correction. Uninvolved tumor-adjacent lung showed the highest T cell clonality, higher than tumor, which suggests more focused antigenic responses in the adjacent lung.

The sample in question was PBMCs, obtained before any cancer treatment. This receptor chain uses TRBV29-1 and TRBJ1-1, with 7 central nucleotides matching TRBD1. The TCR comes from a man between 40 and 75 years old with stage II lung adenocarcinoma. The CDR3 region: CSVKGGSRTEAFF. The bases are TGCAGCGTTAAAGGGGGCAGCAGGACTGAAGCTTTCTTT.